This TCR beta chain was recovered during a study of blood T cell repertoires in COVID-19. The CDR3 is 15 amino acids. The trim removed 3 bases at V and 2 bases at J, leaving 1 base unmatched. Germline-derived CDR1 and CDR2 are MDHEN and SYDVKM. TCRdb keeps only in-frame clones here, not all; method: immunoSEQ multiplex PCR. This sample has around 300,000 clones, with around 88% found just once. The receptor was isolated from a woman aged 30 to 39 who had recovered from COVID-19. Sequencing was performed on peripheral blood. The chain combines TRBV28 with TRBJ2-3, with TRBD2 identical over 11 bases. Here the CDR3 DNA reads TGTGCCAGCAGTTTGACTAGCGGGGACACAGATACGCAGTATTTT. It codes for CASSLTSGDTDTQYF.